This TCR beta chain was recovered during a study of cytomegalovirus exposure and HLA in healthy donors. Both 60 Vbeta primers and 13 Jbeta primers went into the PCR. Assay used: immunoSEQ multiplex PCR; TCRdb lists only in-frame clones, some missing. The sample has a few hundred thousand clones; 60% to 80% are singletons. The CDR3 is made up of 15 amino acids. Germline CDR1 and CDR2: GTSNPN and SVGIG (reference sequence). The V end was cut by 1 base, the J end by 0 bases, with 13 bases between. Sequencing was performed on PBMCs. The source is a man between 18 and 29 years old in good health and CMV-seronegative. This rearrangement joins TRBV30 to TRBJ2-7; no firm D call. The CDR3 DNA is TGTGCCTGGAGTGCCGATTTGATTAGCTCCTACGAGCAGTACTTC. It specifies CAWSADLISSYEQYF.